A selection of T cell receptor beta chains follows, all from one sample in a study of blood T cell repertoires in COVID-19. The method was immunoSEQ multiplex PCR; TCRdb's version includes in-frame clones alone and lacks a portion of them. The table includes about 120,000 clones, 75% to 90% detected once. Sequencing was carried out using peripheral blood. Receptor source: a woman in her 70s with acute or convalescent COVID-19. The CDR3 runs from the conserved cysteine through the conserved F or W. Each record gives: J gene, D gene, clone size, V gene, CDR3 protein, CDR3 DNA. The D gene is left open where the match is weak. Size values are once, few and many counts, or a class for expanded clones, and some rows have none.

J: TRBJ1-2
D: TRBD1
size: -
V: TRBV30
CDR3: CAWSRTGYGYTF
DNA: TGTGCCTGGAGCAGGACAGGGTATGGCTACACCTTC

J: TRBJ1-5
D: -
size: -
V: TRBV19
CDR3: CASSSGGGPGRYSNQPQHF
DNA: TGTGCCAGTAGTAGCGGGGGGGGCCCCGGTCGGTATAGCAATCAGCCCCAGCATTTT

J: TRBJ1-5
D: TRBD1
size: -
V: TRBV18
CDR3: CASSPQELGGLNQPQHF
DNA: TGTGCCAGCTCACCCCAGGAGTTAGGGGGCCTAAATCAGCCCCAGCATTTT

J: TRBJ1-2
D: TRBD1
size: -
V: TRBV5-1
CDR3: CASSLDGGQGSGGYTF
DNA: TGCGCCAGCAGCTTGGATGGGGGACAGGGATCGGGCGGCTACACCTTC

J: TRBJ1-1
D: TRBD1
size: -
V: TRBV6-5
CDR3: CACAGQGALNTEAFF
DNA: TGTGCCTGCGCGGGACAGGGGGCGCTTAACACTGAAGCTTTCTTT

J: TRBJ2-5
D: -
size: -
V: TRBV30
CDR3: CAWSVAPQGNQETQYF
DNA: TGTGCCTGGAGTGTTGCGCCACAGGGTAACCAAGAGACCCAGTACTTC

J: TRBJ1-5
D: -
size: few
V: TRBV4-1
CDR3: CASSLGPPLGNQPQHF
DNA: TGCGCCAGCAGCCTGGGCCCCCCCCTGGGCAATCAGCCCCAGCATTTT

J: TRBJ1-4
D: -
size: -
V: TRBV5-4
CDR3: CASTAGNNEKLFF
DNA: TGTGCCAGCACCGCCGGGAATAATGAAAAACTGTTTTTT

J: TRBJ2-7
D: TRBD1
size: few
V: TRBV28
CDR3: CASSSGQGYEQYF
DNA: TGTGCCAGCAGTTCAGGACAGGGCTACGAGCAGTACTTC

J: TRBJ1-4
D: -
size: once
V: TRBV19
CDR3: CASSIGQTTNEKLFF
DNA: TGTGCCAGTAGTATTGGACAGACAACTAATGAAAAACTGTTTTTT

J: TRBJ2-1
D: -
size: -
V: TRBV28
CDR3: CASSSQVGGGNEQFF
DNA: TGTGCCAGCAGCTCACAGGTTGGTGGGGGGAATGAGCAGTTCTTC